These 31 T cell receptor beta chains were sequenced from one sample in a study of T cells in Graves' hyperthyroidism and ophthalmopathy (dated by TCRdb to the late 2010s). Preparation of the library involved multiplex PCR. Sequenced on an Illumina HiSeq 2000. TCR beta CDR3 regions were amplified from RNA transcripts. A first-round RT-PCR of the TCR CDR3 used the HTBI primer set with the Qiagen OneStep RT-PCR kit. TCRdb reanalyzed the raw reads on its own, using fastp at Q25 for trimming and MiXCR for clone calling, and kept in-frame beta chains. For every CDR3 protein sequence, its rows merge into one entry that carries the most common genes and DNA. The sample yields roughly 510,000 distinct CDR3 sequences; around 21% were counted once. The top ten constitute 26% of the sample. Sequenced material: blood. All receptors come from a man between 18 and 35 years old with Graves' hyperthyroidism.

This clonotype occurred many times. The CDR3 region is CASGLDRVKDEQYF. CDR3 nucleotide sequence: TGTGCCAGCGGCCTGGACAGGGTTAAGGACGAGCAGTACTTC. V and J are TRBV6-1 and TRBJ2-7; the match to TRBD1 covers 8 bases. This CDR3 is built from 14 residues. The J segment lost 5 bases and the V segment lost 8 bases, leaving 11 bases of the junction unmatched. Per germline, CDR1 MNHNS and CDR2 SASEGT.

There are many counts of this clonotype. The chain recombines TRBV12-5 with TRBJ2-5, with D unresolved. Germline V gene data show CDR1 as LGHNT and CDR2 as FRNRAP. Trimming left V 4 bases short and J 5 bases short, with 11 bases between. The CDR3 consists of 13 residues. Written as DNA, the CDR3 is TGTGCTAGTGGTTCCTCAGCAAGGGAGACCCAGTACTTC. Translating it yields CASGSSARETQYF.

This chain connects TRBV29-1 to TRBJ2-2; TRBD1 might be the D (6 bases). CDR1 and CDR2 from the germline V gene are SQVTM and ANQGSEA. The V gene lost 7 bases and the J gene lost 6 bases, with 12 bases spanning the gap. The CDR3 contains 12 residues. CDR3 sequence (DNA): TGCAGCGCTCGCGAGGGGGCCGGGGAGCTGTTTTTT. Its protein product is CSAREGAGELFF.

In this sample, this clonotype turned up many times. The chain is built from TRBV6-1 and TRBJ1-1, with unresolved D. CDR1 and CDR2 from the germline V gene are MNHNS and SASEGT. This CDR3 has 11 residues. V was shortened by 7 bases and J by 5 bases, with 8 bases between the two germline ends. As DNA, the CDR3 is TGTGCCAGCATGAGGAGGACTGAAGCTTTCTTT. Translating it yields CASMRRTEAFF.

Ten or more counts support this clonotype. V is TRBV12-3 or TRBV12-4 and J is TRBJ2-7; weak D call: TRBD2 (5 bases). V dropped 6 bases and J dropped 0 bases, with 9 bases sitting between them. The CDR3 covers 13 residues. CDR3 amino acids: CASSRAGSYEQYF. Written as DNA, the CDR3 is TGTGCCAGCAGCCGCGCGGGCTCCTACGAGCAGTACTTC.

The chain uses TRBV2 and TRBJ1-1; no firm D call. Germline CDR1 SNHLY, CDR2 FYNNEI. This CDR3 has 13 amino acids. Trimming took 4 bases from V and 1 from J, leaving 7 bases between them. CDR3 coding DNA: TGTGCCAGCAGTGCCGAACCGAACACTGAAGCTTTCTTT. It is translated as CASSAEPNTEAFF.

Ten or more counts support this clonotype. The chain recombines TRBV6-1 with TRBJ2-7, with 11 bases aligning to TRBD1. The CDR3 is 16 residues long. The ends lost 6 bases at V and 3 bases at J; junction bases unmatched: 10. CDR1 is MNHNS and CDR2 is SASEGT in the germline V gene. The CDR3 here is CASSPRDRGFVYEQYF. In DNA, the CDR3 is TGTGCCAGCAGCCCCCGGGACAGGGGGTTTGTCTACGAGCAGTACTTC.

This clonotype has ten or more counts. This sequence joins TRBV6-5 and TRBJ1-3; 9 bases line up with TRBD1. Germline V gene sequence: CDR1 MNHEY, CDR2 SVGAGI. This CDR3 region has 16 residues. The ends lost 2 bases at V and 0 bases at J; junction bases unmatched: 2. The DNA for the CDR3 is TGTGCCAGCAGTTACCAGGACAGGGGCTCTGGAAACACCATATATTTT. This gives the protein CASSYQDRGSGNTIYF.

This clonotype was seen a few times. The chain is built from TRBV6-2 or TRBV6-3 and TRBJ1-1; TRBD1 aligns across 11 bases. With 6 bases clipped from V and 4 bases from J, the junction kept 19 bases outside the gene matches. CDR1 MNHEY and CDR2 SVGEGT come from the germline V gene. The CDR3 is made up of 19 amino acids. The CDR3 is CASSRMIGTGGLTSTEAFF. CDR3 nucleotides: TGTGCCAGCAGCAGGATGATTGGGACAGGGGGACTCACGAGCACTGAAGCTTTCTTT.

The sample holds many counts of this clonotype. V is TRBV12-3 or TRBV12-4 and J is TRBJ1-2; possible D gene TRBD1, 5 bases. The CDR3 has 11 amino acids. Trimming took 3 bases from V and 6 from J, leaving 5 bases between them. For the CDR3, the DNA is TGTGCCAGCAGTTTGGGGCATGGCTACACCTTC. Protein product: CASSLGHGYTF.

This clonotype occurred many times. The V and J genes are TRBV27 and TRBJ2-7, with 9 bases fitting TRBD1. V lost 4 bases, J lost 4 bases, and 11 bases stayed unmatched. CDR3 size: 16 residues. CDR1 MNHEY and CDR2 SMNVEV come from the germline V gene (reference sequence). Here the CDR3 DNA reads TGTGCCAGCAGTTACTCCGGGACAGGGTTTGAGTACGAGCAGTACTTC. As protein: CASSYSGTGFEYEQYF.

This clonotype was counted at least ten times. The CDR3: CASSTHYGYTF. The DNA of the CDR3 is TGTGCCAGCAGCACCCACTATGGCTACACCTTC. J is TRBJ1-2 and V is TRBV6-2 or TRBV6-3; D gene unclear. The V end lost 6 bases, the J end lost 3 bases, and 5 bases lay between the germline ends. This CDR3 is built from 11 residues. The germline V gene has CDR1 MNHEY and CDR2 SVGEGT.

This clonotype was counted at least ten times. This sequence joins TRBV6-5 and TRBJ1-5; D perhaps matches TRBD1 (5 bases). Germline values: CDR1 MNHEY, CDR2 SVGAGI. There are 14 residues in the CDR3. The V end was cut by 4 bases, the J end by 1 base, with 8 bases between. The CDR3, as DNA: TGTGCCAGCAGTTCCCGGGACAGCAATCAGCCCCAGCATTTT. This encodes CASSSRDSNQPQHF.

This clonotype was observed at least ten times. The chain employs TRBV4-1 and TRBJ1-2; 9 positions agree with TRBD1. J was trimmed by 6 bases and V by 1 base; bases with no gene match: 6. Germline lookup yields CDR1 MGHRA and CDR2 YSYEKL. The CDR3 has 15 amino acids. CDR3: CASSQAFGTGNGYTF. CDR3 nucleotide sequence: TGCGCCAGCAGCCAAGCCTTTGGGACAGGGAATGGCTACACCTTC.

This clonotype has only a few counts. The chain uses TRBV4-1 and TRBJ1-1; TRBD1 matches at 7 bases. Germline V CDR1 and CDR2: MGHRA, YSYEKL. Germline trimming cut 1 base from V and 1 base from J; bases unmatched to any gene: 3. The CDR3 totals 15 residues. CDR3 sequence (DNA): TGCGCCAGCAGCCAAGCGGCAGGGGGGAACACTGAAGCTTTCTTT. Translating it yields CASSQAAGGNTEAFF.

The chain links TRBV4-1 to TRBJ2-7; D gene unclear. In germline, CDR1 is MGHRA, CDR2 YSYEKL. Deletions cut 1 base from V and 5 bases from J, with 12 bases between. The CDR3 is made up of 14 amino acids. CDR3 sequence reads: CASSQVSLPDEQYF. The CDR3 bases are TGCGCCAGCAGCCAAGTATCTCTCCCGGACGAGCAGTACTTC.

DNA of the CDR3: TGTGCCAGCAGATTAGGGACAGACAACAATCAGCCCCAGCATTTT. This translates into CASRLGTDNNQPQHF. This chain joins TRBV28 and TRBJ1-5, with 7 bases that match TRBD1. Germline V gene lookup returns CDR1 MDHEN and CDR2 SYDVKM. The V segment lost 6 bases and the J segment 3 bases; nucleotides outside the gene matches: 8. The CDR3 covers 15 residues.

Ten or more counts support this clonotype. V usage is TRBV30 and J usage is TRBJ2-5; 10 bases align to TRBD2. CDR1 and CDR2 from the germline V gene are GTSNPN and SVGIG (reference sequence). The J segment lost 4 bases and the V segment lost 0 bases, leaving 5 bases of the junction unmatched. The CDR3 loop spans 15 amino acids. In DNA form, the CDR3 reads TGTGCCTGGAGTGTAGGCCTAGCGGGGGCAGAGACCCAGTACTTC. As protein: CAWSVGLAGAETQYF.

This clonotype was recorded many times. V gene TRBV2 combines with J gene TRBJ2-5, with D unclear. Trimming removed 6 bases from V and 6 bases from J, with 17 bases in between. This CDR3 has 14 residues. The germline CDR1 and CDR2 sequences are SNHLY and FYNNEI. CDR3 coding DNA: TGTGCCAGCAGGCCCCCGGGTGGAATACAGACCCAGTACTTC. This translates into CASRPPGGIQTQYF.

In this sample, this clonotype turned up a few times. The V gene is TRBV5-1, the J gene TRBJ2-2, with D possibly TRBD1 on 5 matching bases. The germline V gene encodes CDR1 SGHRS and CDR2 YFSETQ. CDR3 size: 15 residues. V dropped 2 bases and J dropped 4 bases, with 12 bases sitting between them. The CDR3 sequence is CASSLQVTATGELFF. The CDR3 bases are TGCGCCAGCAGCTTACAGGTTACAGCCACCGGGGAGCTGTTTTTT.

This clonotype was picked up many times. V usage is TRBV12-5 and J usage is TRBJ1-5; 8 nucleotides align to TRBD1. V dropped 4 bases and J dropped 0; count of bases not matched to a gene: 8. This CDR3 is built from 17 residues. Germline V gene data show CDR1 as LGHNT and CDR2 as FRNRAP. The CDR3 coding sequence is TGTGCTAGTGGTTCCAGACAGGGGCCGGATAGCAATCAGCCCCAGCATTTT. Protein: CASGSRQGPDSNQPQHF.

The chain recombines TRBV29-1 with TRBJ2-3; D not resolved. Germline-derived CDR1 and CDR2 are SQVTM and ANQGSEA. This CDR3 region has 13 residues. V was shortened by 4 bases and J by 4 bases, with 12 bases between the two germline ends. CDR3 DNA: TGCAGCGTTGGGCAGCGTAGGGCAGATACGCAGTATTTT. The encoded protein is CSVGQRRADTQYF.

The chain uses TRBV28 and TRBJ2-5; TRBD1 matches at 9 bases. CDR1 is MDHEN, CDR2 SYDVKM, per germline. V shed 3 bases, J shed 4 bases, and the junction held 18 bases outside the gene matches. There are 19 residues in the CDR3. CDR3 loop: CASSFPHIRADRGRETQYF. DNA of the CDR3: TGTGCCAGCAGTTTCCCACACATCCGGGCGGACAGGGGACGAGAGACCCAGTACTTC.

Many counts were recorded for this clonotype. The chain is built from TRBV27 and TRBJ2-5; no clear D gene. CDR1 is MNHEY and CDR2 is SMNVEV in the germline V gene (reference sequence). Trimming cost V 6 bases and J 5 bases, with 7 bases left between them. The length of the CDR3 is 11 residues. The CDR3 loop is CASRTAETQYF. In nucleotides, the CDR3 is TGTGCCAGCAGAACGGCGGAGACCCAGTACTTC.

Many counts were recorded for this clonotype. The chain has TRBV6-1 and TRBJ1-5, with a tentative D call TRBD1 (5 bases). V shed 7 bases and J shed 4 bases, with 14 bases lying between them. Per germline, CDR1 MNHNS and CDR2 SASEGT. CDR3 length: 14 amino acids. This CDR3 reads CASTGPYRNQPQHF. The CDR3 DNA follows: TGTGCCAGCACAGGGCCATATAGAAATCAGCCCCAGCATTTT.

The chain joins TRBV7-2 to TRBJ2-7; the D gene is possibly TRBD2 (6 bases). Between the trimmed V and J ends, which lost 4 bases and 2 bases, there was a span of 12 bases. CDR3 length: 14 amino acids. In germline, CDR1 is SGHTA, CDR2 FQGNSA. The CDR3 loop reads CASSWSRGAYEQYF. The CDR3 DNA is TGTGCCAGCAGCTGGTCGCGGGGTGCCTACGAGCAGTACTTC. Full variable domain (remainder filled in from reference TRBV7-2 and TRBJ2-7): GAGVSQSPSNKVTEKGKDVELRCDPISGHTALYWYRQSLGQGLEFLIYFQGNSAPDKSGLPSDRFSAERTGGSVSTLTIQRTQQEDSAVYLCASSWSRGAYEQYFGPGTRLTVT.

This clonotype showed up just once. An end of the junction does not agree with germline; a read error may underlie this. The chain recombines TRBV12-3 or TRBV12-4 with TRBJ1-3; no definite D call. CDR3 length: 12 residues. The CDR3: CTSRGSGNTIYF. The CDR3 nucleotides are TGTACCAGCCGGGGATCTGGAAACACCATATATTTT.

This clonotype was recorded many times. CDR3 nucleotide sequence: TGCAGCGTTGAAGACGGACAGGGACCCCTGGAGTACTTC. It translates to CSVEDGQGPLEYF. The V and J genes are TRBV29-1 and TRBJ2-5; 8 bases map to TRBD1. Germline CDR1 is SQVTM and CDR2 is ANQGSEA. The CDR3 contains 13 residues. The trim removed 0 bases at V and 12 bases at J, leaving 9 bases unmatched.

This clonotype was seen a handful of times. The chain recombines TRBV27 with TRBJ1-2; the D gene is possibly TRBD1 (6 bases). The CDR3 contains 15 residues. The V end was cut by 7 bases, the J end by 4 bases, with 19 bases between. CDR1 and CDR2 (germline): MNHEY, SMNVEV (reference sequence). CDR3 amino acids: CASTPVGGAGYGYTF. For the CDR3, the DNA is TGTGCCAGCACCCCCGTGGGGGGCGCGGGCTATGGCTACACCTTC.

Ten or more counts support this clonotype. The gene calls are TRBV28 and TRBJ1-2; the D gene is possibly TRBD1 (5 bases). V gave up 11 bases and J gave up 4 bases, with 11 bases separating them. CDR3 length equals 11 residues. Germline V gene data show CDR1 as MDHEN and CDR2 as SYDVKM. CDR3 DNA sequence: TGTGCCGCAGGGACGGTCTATGGCTACACCTTC. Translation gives CAAGTVYGYTF.

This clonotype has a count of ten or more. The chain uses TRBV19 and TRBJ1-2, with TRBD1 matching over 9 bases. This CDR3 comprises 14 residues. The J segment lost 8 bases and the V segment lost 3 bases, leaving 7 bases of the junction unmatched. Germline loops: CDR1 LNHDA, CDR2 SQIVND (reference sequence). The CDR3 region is CASSIAGTGKGYTF. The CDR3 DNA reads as TGTGCCAGTAGTATTGCCGGGACAGGGAAGGGCTACACCTTC.